This record concerns one T cell receptor beta chain sequence. This record comes from a study of regulatory T cells in long-lasting Graves disease. In building TCR beta libraries, iRepertoire HTBI primers were used together with Arm-PCR of CDR3 regions. Each CDR3 protein is one row after TCRdb ran MiXCR on the multiplex PCR reads. The sample lists about 290,000 distinct CDR3 sequences, roughly a fifth occurring once. V was pared by 2 bases and J by 6 bases, with 4 bases of the junction left unmatched. Germline values: CDR1 SGHVS, CDR2 FQNEAQ. This CDR3 comprises 13 residues. Time point specified: persistent/refractory GD, antithyroid drugs over 5 years with positive TRAb. RNA extracted from PBMCs served as the sequencing template.

The TCR was taken from a female donor with Graves disease. Material: peripheral blood mononuclear cells (PBMCs), obtained when the disease was refractory, from a patient treated with antithyroid drugs. This sequence joins TRBV7-8 and TRBJ2-7; 7 bases are shared with TRBD1. The CDR3 is CASSLTTGSEQYF. CDR3 coding DNA: TGTGCCAGCAGCTTAACGACAGGGAGCGAGCAGTACTTC.